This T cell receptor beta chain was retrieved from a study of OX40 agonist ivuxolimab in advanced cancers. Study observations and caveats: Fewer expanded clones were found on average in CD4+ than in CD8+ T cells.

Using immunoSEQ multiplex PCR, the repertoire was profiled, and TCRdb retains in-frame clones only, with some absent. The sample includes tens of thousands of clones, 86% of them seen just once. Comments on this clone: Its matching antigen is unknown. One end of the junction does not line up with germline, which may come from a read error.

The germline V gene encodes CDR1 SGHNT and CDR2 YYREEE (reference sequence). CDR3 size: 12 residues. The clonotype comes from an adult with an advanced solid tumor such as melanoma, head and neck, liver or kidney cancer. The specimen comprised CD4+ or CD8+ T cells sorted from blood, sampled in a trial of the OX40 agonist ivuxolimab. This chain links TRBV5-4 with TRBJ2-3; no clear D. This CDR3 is CASRFGTDTQYF. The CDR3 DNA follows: TGTGCCAGCCGCTTTGGTACAGATACGCAGTATTTT.